This TCR beta chain was found in a study of T cells in Graves' hyperthyroidism and ophthalmopathy. Germline V CDR1 and CDR2: LNHNV, YYDKDF (reference sequence). The CDR3 extends over 14 amino acids. V shed 8 bases and J shed 0 bases, with 11 bases lying between them. Amplification of TCR beta CDR3 regions was performed using RNA transcripts as template. A first-round RT-PCR of the TCR CDR3 used the HTBI primer set. TCRdb fed the multiplex PCR reads into MiXCR, producing one record per CDR3 protein. The repertoire holds under 450,000 distinct CDR3 sequences, around an eighth seen once, with under 25% in the top ten.

The chain uses TRBV15 and TRBJ2-1, with a possible D match to TRBD2 (5 bases). Sequenced sample: blood. This sequence originates from a man aged 25 to 40 with Graves' hyperthyroidism that later progressed to Graves' ophthalmopathy. CDR3 DNA: TGTGCCACCGGGAGAGCCAGCTCCTACAATGAGCAGTTCTTC. This gives the protein CATGRASSYNEQFF. Full variable domain (remainder filled in from reference TRBV15 and TRBJ2-1): DAMVIQNPRYQVTQFGKPVTLSCSQTLNHNVMYWYQQKSSQAPKLLFHYYDKDFNNEADTPDNFQSRRPNTSFCFLDIRSPGLGDTAMYLCATGRASSYNEQFFGPGTRLTVL.